The clone carrying this T cell receptor (beta chain) was picked up many times. What it binds is unknown. Primers used in a second PCR of about 7 to 12 cycles were a sample-barcoded 5' primer and a J-beta primer mix. Unique molecular identifiers of 12 random nucleotides labeled each cDNA. The yield of each sample was at least 2.5 million CDR3-containing paired-end reads. MiXCR, run by TCRdb on the 5' RACE reads, gives a single entry per CDR3 protein. The sample holds about 1,500,000 distinct CDR3 sequences; 28% are singletons and the top ten take approximately 7.7%. This entry comes from a study of blood T cells in healthy people across ages. Study-wide results and limits: Expanded clonotype changes were possibly confounded by unknown donor CMV status.

V lost 1 base and J 5 bases, leaving 9 bases between the germline ends. The CDR3 spans 14 residues. The rearrangement links TRBV12-3 or TRBV12-4 to TRBJ2-1; D remains unclear. Sequenced input: blood. The receptor was derived from a woman aged 30 to 39 in good health. Here the CDR3 reads CASSLEVANNEQFF. CDR3 nucleotide sequence: TGTGCCAGCAGTTTAGAGGTGGCTAACAATGAGCAGTTCTTC.